This T cell receptor (beta chain) was obtained from a study of Graves' ophthalmopathy and Graves' hyperthyroidism. The study amplified TCR beta CDR3 regions using RNA transcripts. The library came from an HTBI-primed first-round RT-PCR and a second-round multiplex PCR. TCRdb processed the multiplex PCR reads anew with MiXCR; each CDR3 protein has one entry. This sample has about 210,000 distinct CDR3 sequences; 25% to 35% occur once, and the top ten carry around 10%. Patients were left out if they had other autoimmune diseases, uncontrolled infections, pregnancy or lactation. The source material was peripheral blood. The TCR was taken from a man in his fifties with Graves' ophthalmopathy.

The CDR3, as DNA: TGTGCCAGCAGCTCGGGGACCCAGAGGGAGCAGTACTTC. Translating it yields CASSSGTQREQYF. V and J are TRBV7-2 and TRBJ2-7; tentatively, D is TRBD1 or TRBD2 (5 bases each). The CDR3 covers 13 residues. The V gene's germline CDR1 is SGHTA and CDR2 FQGNSA. The V and J ends lost 4 bases and 7 bases respectively, with 14 bases between them.